A selection of T cell receptor beta chains follows, all from one sample in a study of T cells in localized non-small cell lung cancer. Libraries were prepared by immunoSEQ multiplex PCR; TCRdb keeps only in-frame clonotypes and omits some of them. This table holds roughly 1,800 clones, 30% to 35% found once. The sequencing used lung tumor tissue, collected before any cancer treatment. These receptor sequences come from a female donor aged 60 or older with stage I squamous cell lung carcinoma. Both conserved end residues are part of each CDR3. The D gene is left open where the match is weak. Clone size is not always given. Where it is, it says once, few, many or a class for expanded clones.

TRBV18	TRBJ1-3	once	NA	TGTGCCAGCTCACCTCTCGACAATCCAAGAAACACCATATATTTT	CASSPLDNPRNTIYF
TRBV7-1	TRBJ2-3	few	TRBD2	TGTGCCAGCAGCTTAGCGGGAGGTTTAGATACGCAGTATTTT	CASSLAGGLDTQYF
TRBV11-3	TRBJ2-7	medium-sized	NA	TGTGCCAGCAGCTTGGGTTTATTTCGAGCCGAGCAGTACTTC	CASSLGLFRAEQYF
TRBV15	TRBJ2-7	NA	NA	TGTGCCACCAGCAGAGATCCGACAGGACCCCTAGTCGAGCAGTACTTC	CATSRDPTGPLVEQYF
TRBV6-8	TRBJ1-3	large	NA	TGTGCCAGCAGTACGACAGTTTCTGGAAACACCATATATTTT	CASSTTVSGNTIYF
TRBV11-3	TRBJ1-1	NA	NA	TGTGCCAGCAGCTTGGTTGGGGTGGACACTGAAGCTTTCTTT	CASSLVGVDTEAFF
TRBV11-3	TRBJ2-1	few	TRBD2	TGTGCCAGCAGCTTACCGGGACTAGCGGGGCCCGAGAATGAGCAGTTCTTC	CASSLPGLAGPENEQFF
TRBV6-8	TRBJ2-3	NA	NA	TGTGCCAGCAAGGTGGACAGCACAGATACGCAGTATTTT	CASKVDSTDTQYF
TRBV19	TRBJ1-1	few	NA	TGTGCCAGTATACGGGACTTGGGCACTGAAGCTTTCTTT	CASIRDLGTEAFF
TRBV15	TRBJ1-2	NA	TRBD1	TGTGCCACCAGCAGAGTTACCGAGACAGGGGGCGGCTATGGCTACACCTTC	CATSRVTETGGGYGYTF
TRBV9	TRBJ2-2	NA	TRBD2	TGTGCCAGCAGCGCCGGGACTAAAATCACCGGGGAGCTGTTTTTT	CASSAGTKITGELFF
TRBV11-3	TRBJ1-5	NA	NA	TGTGCCAGCAGTGGGCCGTATAGCAATCAGCCCCAGCATTTT	CASSGPYSNQPQHF
TRBV19	TRBJ1-1	few	NA	TGTGCCAGTAGTATAGAGGCAGGCGCTGGATCGGCTTTCTTT	CASSIEAGAGSAFF
TRBV11-3	TRBJ2-6	few	TRBD2	TGTGCCAGCAGCTCAAGGGTACAGCGGGGCTCTGGGGCCAACGTCCTGACTTTC	CASSSRVQRGSGANVLTF
TRBV28	TRBJ1-1	NA	NA	TGTGCCAGCAGTCCACCCCGGGACCCCAGGAACACTGAAGCTTTCTTT	CASSPPRDPRNTEAFF
TRBV11-3	TRBJ1-6	NA	NA	TGTGCCAGCAGCTTACAGGGGAGATCAGATAATTCACCCCTCCACTTT	CASSLQGRSDNSPLHF
TRBV18	TRBJ1-5	NA	NA	TGTGCCAGCTCACCACGTAGAGGGGAGCCCCAGCATTTT	CASSPRRGEPQHF
TRBV14	TRBJ1-3	NA	NA	TGTGCCAGCAGCCAAGATGTCAGGGCTGGAAACACCATATATTTT	CASSQDVRAGNTIYF
TRBV11-3	TRBJ1-3	NA	NA	TGTGCCAGCAGCTACGGACGGGACGCTGTAAACACCATATATTTT	CASSYGRDAVNTIYF
TRBV9	TRBJ2-1	few	NA	TGTGCCTGCCGCAGGGTAGGTAATGAGCAGTTCTTC	CACRRVGNEQFF
TRBV6-8	TRBJ1-2	few	TRBD1	TGTGCCAGCAGGAGAATCCGGGACAGGGGATCCTTC	CASRRIRDRGSF
TRBV11-3	TRBJ1-5	few	NA	TGTGCCAGCAGCTTACAAGGGGAATATGGCAATCAGCCCCAGCATTTT	CASSLQGEYGNQPQHF
TRBV11-3	TRBJ2-7	medium-sized	NA	TGTGCCAGCAGCCCGAATCAGGGGGGGCCCTACGAGCAGTACTTC	CASSPNQGGPYEQYF
TRBV6-8	TRBJ2-5	few	NA	TGTGCCAGCAGTTACCGGACAGCCCTAGGGGAGACCCAGTACTTC	CASSYRTALGETQYF
TRBV28	TRBJ1-1	few	NA	TGTGCCAGCAGGACGACGGGCAGGAGAAACACTGAAGCTTTCTTT	CASRTTGRRNTEAFF
TRBV18	TRBJ2-5	NA	TRBD2	TGTGCCAGCTCACCTACGGGGGGTTACCAAGAGACCCAGTACTTC	CASSPTGGYQETQYF
TRBV11-3	TRBJ2-5	NA	NA	TGTGCCAGCAGCTTCCGAGGGCCGAGGCGAGAGACCCAGTACTTC	CASSFRGPRRETQYF
TRBV6-7	TRBJ1-2	few	TRBD1	TGTGCCAGCAGTAAAGACAGGGAGGCCTATGGCTACACCTTC	CASSKDREAYGYTF
TRBV30	TRBJ1-3	few	NA	TGTGCCTGGGGGGTTCTTCTCTCTGGAAACACCATATATTTT	CAWGVLLSGNTIYF
TRBV6-8	TRBJ2-5	few	TRBD1	TGTGCCAGCAGTGGGACAGGGGGCGAGACCCAGTACTTC	CASSGTGGETQYF
TRBV6-8	TRBJ2-7	NA	NA	TGTGCCAGCAGTTACGGGCTCACCACCTACGAGCAGTACTTC	CASSYGLTTYEQYF
TRBV29-1	TRBJ2-2	NA	TRBD2	TGCAGCGTTTACGAGCGGGGGGTCACCGGGGAGCTGTTTTTT	CSVYERGVTGELFF
TRBV6-8	TRBJ1-2	NA	TRBD1	TGTGCCAGCAGCAAAGACAGGGAGGCATATGGCTACACCTTC	CASSKDREAYGYTF
TRBV19	TRBJ2-2	NA	TRBD2	TGTGCCAGTAGTATTGGCCCCGGACTAGCGGGAGCCGGGGAGCTGTTTTTT	CASSIGPGLAGAGELFF
TRBV6-8	TRBJ2-7	medium-sized	NA	TGTGCCAGCAGTCGGTCCATGGGCGACGAGCAGTACTTC	CASSRSMGDEQYF
TRBV29-1	TRBJ1-5	NA	TRBD1	TGCAGCGTTAGGGACAGGGGTCAGCCCCAGCATTTT	CSVRDRGQPQHF
TRBV19	TRBJ2-5	NA	NA	TGTGCCAGTAGTATAGGGGCACAGCAGACCCAGTACTTC	CASSIGAQQTQYF
TRBV28	TRBJ1-1	NA	TRBD1	TGTGCCAGCGTCTGGGGGGGACAGAAGAACACTGAAGCTTTCTTT	CASVWGGQKNTEAFF
TRBV4-1	TRBJ2-7	NA	NA	TGCGCCAGCAGCCAAGCTACCGGGACTGTCTACGAGCAGTACTTC	CASSQATGTVYEQYF
TRBV28	TRBJ1-4	NA	TRBD1	TGTGCCAGCAGTTTAGAGACAGGGGGCGGGAGAAAACTGTTTTTT	CASSLETGGGRKLFF
TRBV19	TRBJ1-1	few	NA	TGTGCCAGTAGTATAAGGCAGCGAACCCCTAACACTGAAGCTTTCTTT	CASSIRQRTPNTEAFF
TRBV11-3	TRBJ2-5	medium-sized	NA	TGTGCCAGCAGCCCCCAGGCGTTTGAGGAGACCCAGTACTTC	CASSPQAFEETQYF
TRBV19	TRBJ2-1	NA	NA	TGTGCCAGTAGTATTGGGGGGGCTAGCGGTGAGAATGAGCAGTTCTTC	CASSIGGASGENEQFF
TRBV29-1	TRBJ1-2	NA	NA	TGCAGCGGTCAGACAGGATTTACTAACTATGGCTACACCTTC	CSGQTGFTNYGYTF
TRBV2	TRBJ2-6	NA	NA	TGTGCCAGCACTCAAGGGGCCAGGGGAGGATCTGGGGCCAACGTCCTGACTTTC	CASTQGARGGSGANVLTF
TRBV28	TRBJ2-7	NA	TRBD2	TGTGCCAGCAGTACCCCTGGAGGGAGGCTAGCGGGAGCGGGGGAGCAGTACTTC	CASSTPGGRLAGAGEQYF